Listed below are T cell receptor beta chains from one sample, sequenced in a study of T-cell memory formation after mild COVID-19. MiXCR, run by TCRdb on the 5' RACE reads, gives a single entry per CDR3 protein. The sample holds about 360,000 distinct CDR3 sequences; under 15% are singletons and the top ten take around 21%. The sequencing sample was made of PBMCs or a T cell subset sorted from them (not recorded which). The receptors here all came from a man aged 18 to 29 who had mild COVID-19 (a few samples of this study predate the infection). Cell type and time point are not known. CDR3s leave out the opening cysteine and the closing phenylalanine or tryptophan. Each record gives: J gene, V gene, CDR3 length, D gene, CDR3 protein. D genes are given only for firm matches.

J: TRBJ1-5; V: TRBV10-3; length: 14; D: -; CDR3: AISESTANINQPQH
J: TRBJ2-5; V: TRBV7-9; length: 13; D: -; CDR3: ASSPGTGQQETQY
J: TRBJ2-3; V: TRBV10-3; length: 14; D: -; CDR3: AISESGTHNGDTQY
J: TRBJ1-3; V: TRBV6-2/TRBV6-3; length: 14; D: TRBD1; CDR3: ASRTVGTVSGNTIY
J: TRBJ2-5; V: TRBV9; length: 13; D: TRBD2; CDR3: ASTKTSGGLETQY
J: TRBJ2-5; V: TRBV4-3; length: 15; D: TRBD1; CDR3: ASSQDRDRGWQETQY
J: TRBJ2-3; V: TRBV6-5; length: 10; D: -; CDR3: ASRQTGDTQY
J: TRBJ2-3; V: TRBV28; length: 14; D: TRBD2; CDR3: ASSDLGASGGDTQY
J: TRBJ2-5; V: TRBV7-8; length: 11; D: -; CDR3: ASSGGGGETQY
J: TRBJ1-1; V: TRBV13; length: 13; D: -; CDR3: ASSLKRGMNTEAF
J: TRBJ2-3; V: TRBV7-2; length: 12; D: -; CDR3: ASSPDSGTDTQY
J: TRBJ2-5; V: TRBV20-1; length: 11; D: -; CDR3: SASGGPQQTQY
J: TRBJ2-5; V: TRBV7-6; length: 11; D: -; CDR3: ASSFRVGGTQY
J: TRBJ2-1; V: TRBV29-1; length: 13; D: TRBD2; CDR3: SVVLAGSSYNEQF
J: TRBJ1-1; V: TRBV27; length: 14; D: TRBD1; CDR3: ASSLFGQVLNTEAF
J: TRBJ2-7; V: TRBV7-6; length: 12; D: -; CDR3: ASSLGLTTYEQY
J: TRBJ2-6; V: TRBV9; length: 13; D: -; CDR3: ASSIPGAGANVLT
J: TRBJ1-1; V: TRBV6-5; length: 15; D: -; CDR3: ASSYNPLGTTNTEAF
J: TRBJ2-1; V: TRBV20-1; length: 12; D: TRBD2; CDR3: SSSGASSYNEQF
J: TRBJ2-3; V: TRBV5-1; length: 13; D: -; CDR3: ASSSTGVTTDTQY
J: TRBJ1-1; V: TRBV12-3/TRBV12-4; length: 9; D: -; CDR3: ASRGGTEAF
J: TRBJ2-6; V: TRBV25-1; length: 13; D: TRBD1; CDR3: ASGTGIRGANVLT
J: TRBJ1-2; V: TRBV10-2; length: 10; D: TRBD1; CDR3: ASMTGSYGYT
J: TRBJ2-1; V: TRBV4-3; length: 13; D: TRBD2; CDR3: ASSQRLAGIVEQF
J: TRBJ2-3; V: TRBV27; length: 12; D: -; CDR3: ASRSSGGTDTQY
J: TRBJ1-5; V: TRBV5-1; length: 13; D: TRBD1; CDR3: ASSVGQGSNQPQH
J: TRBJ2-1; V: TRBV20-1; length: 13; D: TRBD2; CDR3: SARTLAGGYNEQF
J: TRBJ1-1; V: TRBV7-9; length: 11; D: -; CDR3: ASRSHGDTEAF
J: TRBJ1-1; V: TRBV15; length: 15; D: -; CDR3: ATSRDPPDAEDTEAF
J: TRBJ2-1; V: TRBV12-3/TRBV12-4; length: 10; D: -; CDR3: ASSFSGAEQF
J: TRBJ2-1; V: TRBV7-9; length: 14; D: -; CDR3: ASSLLTGMGRNEQF
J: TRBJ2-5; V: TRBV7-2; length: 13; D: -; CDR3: ASSLGVGRGETQY
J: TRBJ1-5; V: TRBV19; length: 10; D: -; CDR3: ASTLSSGPQH
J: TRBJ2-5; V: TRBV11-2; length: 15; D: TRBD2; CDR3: ASSLDQWTSGQETQY
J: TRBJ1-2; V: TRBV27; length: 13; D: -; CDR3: ASSFSPLVGDGYT
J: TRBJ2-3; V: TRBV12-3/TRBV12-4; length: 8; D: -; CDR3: ASSGDTQY
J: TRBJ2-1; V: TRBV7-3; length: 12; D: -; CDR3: ASSLMSPSNEQF
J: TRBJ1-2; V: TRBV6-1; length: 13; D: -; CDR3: ASSEQVGVFSGYT
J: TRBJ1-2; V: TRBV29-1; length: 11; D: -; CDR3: SVTEGRGYGYT
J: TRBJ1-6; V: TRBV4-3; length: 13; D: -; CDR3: ASSRGTGLESPLH
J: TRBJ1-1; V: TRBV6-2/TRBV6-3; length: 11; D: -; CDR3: AGHRDGNTEAF
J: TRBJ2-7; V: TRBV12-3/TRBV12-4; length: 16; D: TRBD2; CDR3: ASSFTPGTSGSSYEQY
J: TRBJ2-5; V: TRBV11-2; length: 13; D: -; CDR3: ASSLDMLTLEAQY
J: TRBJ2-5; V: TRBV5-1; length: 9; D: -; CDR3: ASSTTGRLF
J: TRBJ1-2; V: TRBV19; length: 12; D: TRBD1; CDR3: ASSNRDRYYGYT
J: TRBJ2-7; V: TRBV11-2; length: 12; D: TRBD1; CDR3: ASSYWDRVFEQY
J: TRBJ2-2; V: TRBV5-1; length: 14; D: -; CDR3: ASSPDWAGNTGELF
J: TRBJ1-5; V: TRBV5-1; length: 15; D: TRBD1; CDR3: ASAMNKGARGYQPQH
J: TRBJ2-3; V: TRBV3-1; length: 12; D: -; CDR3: ASSQDAGAGTQY
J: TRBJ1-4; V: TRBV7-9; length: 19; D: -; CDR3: ASSLVVPDPLHLATNEKLF
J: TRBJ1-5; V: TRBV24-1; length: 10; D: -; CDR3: ATSDPHQPQH
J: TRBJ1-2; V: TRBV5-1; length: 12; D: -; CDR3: ASTTSPALYGYT
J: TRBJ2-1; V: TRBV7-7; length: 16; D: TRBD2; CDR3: ASSPYGTSSYFFNEQF
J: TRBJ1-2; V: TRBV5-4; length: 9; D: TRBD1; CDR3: ASQGARGYT